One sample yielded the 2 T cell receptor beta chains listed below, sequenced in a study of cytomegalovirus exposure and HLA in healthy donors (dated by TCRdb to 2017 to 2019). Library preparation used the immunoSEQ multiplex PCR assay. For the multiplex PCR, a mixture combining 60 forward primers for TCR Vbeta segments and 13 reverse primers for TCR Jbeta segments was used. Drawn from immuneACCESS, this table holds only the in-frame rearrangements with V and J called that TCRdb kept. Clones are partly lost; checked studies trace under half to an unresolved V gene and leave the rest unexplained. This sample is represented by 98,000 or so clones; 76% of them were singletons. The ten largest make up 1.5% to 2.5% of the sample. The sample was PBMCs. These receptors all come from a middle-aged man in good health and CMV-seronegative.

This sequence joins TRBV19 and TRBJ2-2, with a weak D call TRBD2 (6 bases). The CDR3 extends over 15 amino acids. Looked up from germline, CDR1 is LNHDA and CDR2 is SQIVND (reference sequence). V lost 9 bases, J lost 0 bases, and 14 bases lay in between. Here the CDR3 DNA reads TGTGCCAGCCGTCCGGCGGGGACGAACACCGGGGAGCTGTTTTTT. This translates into CASRPAGTNTGELFF.

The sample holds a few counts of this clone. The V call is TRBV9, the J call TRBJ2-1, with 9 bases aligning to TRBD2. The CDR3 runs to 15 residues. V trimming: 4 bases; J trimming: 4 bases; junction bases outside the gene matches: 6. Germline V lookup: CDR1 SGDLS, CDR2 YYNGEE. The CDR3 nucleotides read TGTGCCAGCAGCCCTAGCGGGGAACCGTACAATGAGCAGTTCTTC. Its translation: CASSPSGEPYNEQFF. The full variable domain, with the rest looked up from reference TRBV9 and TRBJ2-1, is DSGVTQTPKHLITATGQRVTLRCSPRSGDLSVYWYQQSLDQGLQFLIQYYNGEERAKGNILERFSAQQFPDLHSELNLSSLELGDSALYFCASSPSGEPYNEQFFGPGTRLTVL.